The rows below give T cell receptor beta chains drawn from one sample of a study of T cell responses to AZD1222 COVID-19 vaccine. The protocol was immunoSEQ multiplex PCR, while the TCRdb copy is restricted to in-frame clones and leaves out a portion. The sample shows roughly 100,000 clones, about 94% of them seen only once. The starting material was peripheral blood, obtained on day 0 of AZD1222 vaccination. Receptors originate from an adult in good health. The CDR3 runs from the conserved cysteine through the conserved F or W. D genes are given only for firm matches. Not every row has a clone size; where given, it reads once, few, many or a size class.

size	V	J	D	CDR3	DNA
NA	TRBV21-1	TRBJ1-6	NA	CASTTGGVKKPLHF	TGTGCCAGCACTACAGGGGGCGTAAAGAAACCCCTCCACTTT
NA	TRBV28	TRBJ1-5	NA	CASSPQGPQHF	TGTGCCAGCAGTCCCCAGGGGCCCCAGCATTTT
NA	TRBV5-4	TRBJ2-5	TRBD2	CASSTYPLAGGATQYF	TGTGCCAGCAGCACCTATCCCCTAGCGGGAGGAGCGACCCAGTACTTC
NA	TRBV19	TRBJ2-2	TRBD2	CASSTRLAGTGELFF	TGTGCCAGTAGTACGAGACTAGCGGGCACCGGGGAGCTGTTTTTT
NA	TRBV19	TRBJ1-2	TRBD1	CASSIGTGIDYGYTF	TGTGCCAGTAGTATAGGGACAGGGATCGACTATGGCTACACCTTC
NA	TRBV6-5	TRBJ1-2	TRBD1	CASSPGTGVSYTF	TGTGCCAGCAGCCCCGGGACAGGGGTTAGCTACACCTTC
NA	TRBV6-5	TRBJ1-6	NA	CASSPGRSPLHF	TGTGCCAGCAGCCCCGGGCGGTCACCCCTCCACTTT
NA	TRBV24-1	TRBJ2-7	NA	CATSATGEGYEQYF	TGTGCCACCAGCGCGACAGGGGAGGGGTACGAGCAGTACTTC
NA	TRBV24-1	TRBJ2-3	NA	CATSDGGTDTQYF	TGTGCCACCAGTGATGGCGGCACAGATACGCAGTATTTT
NA	TRBV5-1	TRBJ1-2	TRBD1	CASSWGQGANYGYTF	TGCGCCAGCAGCTGGGGACAGGGCGCAAACTATGGCTACACCTTC
NA	TRBV6-5	TRBJ1-2	NA	CASRTGDNYGYTF	TGTGCCAGCAGGACAGGCGATAACTATGGCTACACCTTC
NA	TRBV24-1	TRBJ2-5	TRBD1	CATSDPTTGRETQYF	TGTGCCACCAGTGATCCCACGACAGGGCGAGAGACCCAGTACTTC
once	TRBV28	TRBJ1-5	NA	CASSLGGQEQPQHF	TGTGCCAGCAGTTTAGGGGGGCAGGAGCAGCCCCAGCATTTT
NA	TRBV2	TRBJ2-7	TRBD1	CASSLRTGAGEQYF	TGTGCCAGCAGTCTTAGGACAGGGGCGGGGGAGCAGTACTTC
NA	TRBV19	TRBJ1-1	NA	CASLPAGRTNTEAFF	TGTGCCAGCCTCCCGGCGGGGAGAACGAACACTGAAGCTTTCTTT
NA	TRBV9	TRBJ1-4	TRBD1	CASSVTGTGDEKLFF	TGTGCCAGCAGCGTTACCGGGACAGGGGATGAAAAACTGTTTTTT
NA	TRBV6-5	TRBJ2-5	NA	CASSYGGSWGSETQYF	TGTGCCAGCAGTTATGGAGGCTCGTGGGGTTCGGAGACCCAGTACTTC
NA	TRBV2	TRBJ2-7	NA	CATRQGSTSGEQYF	TGTGCCACCCGGCAGGGTTCCACCTCGGGGGAGCAGTACTTC
NA	TRBV28	TRBJ2-5	NA	CASIMGSVRQVETQYF	TGTGCCAGCATCATGGGTTCGGTTCGCCAGGTGGAGACCCAGTACTTC
NA	TRBV5-4	TRBJ2-7	NA	CASSFFVGGNSYEQYF	TGTGCCAGCAGCTTTTTTGTCGGGGGCAACTCCTACGAGCAGTACTTC
NA	TRBV15	TRBJ1-1	NA	CATSIDSSTEAFF	TGTGCCACCAGCATCGACAGTTCCACTGAAGCTTTCTTT
NA	TRBV28	TRBJ1-5	TRBD1	CAARGAGGFNQPQHF	TGTGCCGCCCGGGGCGCAGGGGGTTTCAATCAGCCCCAGCATTTT
once	TRBV2	TRBJ2-7	TRBD1	CASRSDGQGSYEQYF	TGTGCCAGCAGGAGTGATGGACAGGGGTCCTACGAGCAGTACTTC
NA	TRBV30	TRBJ1-1	TRBD1	CAWSGGRGRAFF	TGTGCCTGGAGCGGGGGAAGGGGGCGAGCTTTCTTT
NA	TRBV19	TRBJ1-6	NA	CASRRRLYNSPLHF	TGTGCCAGCAGAAGGAGGCTCTATAATTCACCCCTCCACTTT
NA	TRBV14	TRBJ1-1	NA	CASSQDRGTEAFF	TGTGCCAGCAGCCAAGACCGTGGGACTGAAGCTTTCTTT
NA	TRBV5-1	TRBJ1-3	NA	CASSLDSAGNTIYF	TGCGCCAGCAGCTTGGACAGTGCTGGAAACACCATATATTTT
NA	TRBV11-2	TRBJ2-5	TRBD2	CASSFAGLAGAQETQYF	TGTGCCAGCAGCTTCGCCGGACTAGCGGGAGCCCAAGAGACCCAGTACTTC
NA	TRBV19	TRBJ2-1	TRBD2	CASSRTSGSSSYNEQFF	TGTGCCAGTAGCCGGACTAGCGGGAGTAGCTCCTACAATGAGCAGTTCTTC
NA	TRBV24-1	TRBJ2-5	TRBD1	CATSDVQGEQETQYF	TGTGCCACCAGTGATGTACAGGGGGAGCAAGAGACCCAGTACTTC
once	TRBV19	TRBJ1-1	NA	CASSPDMYTEAFF	TGTGCCAGTAGTCCAGATATGTACACTGAAGCTTTCTTT
NA	TRBV19	TRBJ2-1	NA	CASSSYSSRSEQFF	TGTGCCAGTAGTAGCTATTCCTCCAGGAGTGAGCAGTTCTTC
NA	TRBV11-3	TRBJ1-2	NA	CASSFSQEGGYTF	TGTGCCAGCAGCTTCTCGCAGGAGGGTGGCTACACCTTC
NA	TRBV4-1	TRBJ2-7	TRBD2	CASSEWTSYTYEQYF	TGCGCCAGCAGCGAATGGACTAGCTACACCTACGAGCAGTACTTC